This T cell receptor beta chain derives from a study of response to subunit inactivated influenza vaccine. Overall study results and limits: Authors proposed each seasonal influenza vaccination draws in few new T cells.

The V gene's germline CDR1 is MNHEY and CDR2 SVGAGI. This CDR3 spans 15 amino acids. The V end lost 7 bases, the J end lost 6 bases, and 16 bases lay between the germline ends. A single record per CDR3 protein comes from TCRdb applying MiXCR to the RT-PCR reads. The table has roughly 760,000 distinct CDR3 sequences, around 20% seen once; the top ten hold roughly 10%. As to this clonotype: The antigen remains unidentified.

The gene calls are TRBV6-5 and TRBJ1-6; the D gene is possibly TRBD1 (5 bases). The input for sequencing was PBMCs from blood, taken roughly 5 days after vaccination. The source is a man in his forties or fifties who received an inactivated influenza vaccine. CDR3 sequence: CASNLGRRSNSPLHF. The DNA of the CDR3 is TGTGCCAGCAATTTGGGGCGCCGAAGTAATTCACCCCTCCACTTT.